This T cell receptor beta chain was identified during a study of regulatory T cells in long-lasting Graves disease. There are many counts of this clonotype. In building TCR beta libraries, iRepertoire HTBI primers were used together with Arm-PCR of CDR3 regions. Per the original data handling: Segment identification across samples yielded around 64 TRBV and 12 to 15 TRBJ segments. TCRdb itself ran the multiplex PCR reads through MiXCR, one entry per CDR3 protein. These V and J calls rely on TCRdb rather than the paper's analysis. The sample has a few hundred thousand distinct CDR3 sequences; 20% to 25% are singletons. Time point in this sample: newly diagnosed GD, antithyroid drugs for less than 3 months. The TCR library was made from RNA that had been extracted from PBMCs in TRIzol. The source of this sequence is a female donor with Graves disease. The material sequenced was peripheral blood mononuclear cells (PBMCs), taken at new diagnosis, from a patient treated with antithyroid drugs.

CDR3 nucleotides: TGCAGTGCTAGCGAGAGCTCTAATGAAAAACTGTTTTTT. This encodes CSASESSNEKLFF. The chain couples TRBV20-1 to TRBJ1-4; D is undetermined. V was pared by 3 bases and J by 3 bases, with 8 bases between. There are 13 residues in the CDR3. Per germline, CDR1 DFQATT and CDR2 SNEGSKA (reference sequence).